These 9 T cell receptor beta chains came from one sample sequenced in a study of blood T cell repertoires in COVID-19. Clones were read by immunoSEQ multiplex PCR, and TCRdb kept only the in-frame ones, dropping some. This table has 100,000 to 150,000 clones, approximately 91% appearing once. Sequencing was done on a sample of peripheral blood. These receptors all stem from an elderly woman with acute or convalescent COVID-19.

The chain employs TRBV6-6 and TRBJ1-1, with 8 bases identical to TRBD1. Trimming at V came to 7 bases and at J to 5 bases, leaving 6 bases not matched to a gene. Germline V lookup: CDR1 MNHNY, CDR2 SVGAGI (reference sequence). The CDR3 is made up of 13 amino acids. The CDR3 loop reads CASIGQGGTEAFF. The CDR3 nucleotides are TGTGCCAGCATCGGACAGGGAGGGACTGAAGCTTTCTTT.

The V call is TRBV12-5, the J call TRBJ1-5; 8 bases fit TRBD1. Per the germline V gene, CDR1 is LGHNT and CDR2 is FRNRAP. CDR3 length: 19 amino acids. Losses at the gene ends were 0 bases for V and 2 bases for J; bases not matched to a gene: 12. CDR3 residues: CASGLVRRRGLGGNQPQHF. The DNA for the CDR3 is TGTGCTAGTGGTTTGGTACGGCGCAGGGGGCTAGGAGGCAATCAGCCCCAGCATTTT. Using reference TRBV12-5 and TRBJ1-5 for the parts outside the CDR3, the full variable domain is DARVTQTPRHKVTEMGQEVTMRCQPILGHNTVFWYRQTMMQGLELLAYFRNRAPLDDSGMPKDRFSAEMPDATLATLKIQPSEPRDSAVYFCASGLVRRRGLGGNQPQHFGDGTRLSIL.

This chain uses TRBV5-4 with TRBJ2-7; a possible D gene is TRBD2 (5 bases). The V gene lost 1 base and the J gene lost 6 bases, with 8 bases spanning the gap. The CDR3 has 12 residues. Per the germline V gene, CDR1 is SGHNT and CDR2 is YYREEE (reference sequence). CDR3 sequence reads: CASSLTSGEQYF. The CDR3 nucleotides are TGTGCCAGCAGCTTGACTAGTGGCGAGCAGTACTTC.

The chain joins TRBV3-1 (or the pseudogene TRBV3-2) to TRBJ1-4, with 8 bases that match TRBD1. CDR1 LGHDT and CDR2 YNNKEL come from the germline V gene (reference sequence). With V trimmed by 3 bases and J by 1 base, 1 base remained unmatched. The CDR3 has 15 amino acids. The CDR3 DNA reads TGTGCCAGCAGCCAGGACAGGGTAACTAATGAAAAACTGTTTTTT. Its protein product is CASSQDRVTNEKLFF.

The chain couples TRBV3-1 (or the pseudogene TRBV3-2) to TRBJ1-4; 10 bases match TRBD1. This CDR3 region has 15 residues. The V and J ends lost 1 base and 6 bases, in that order; junction bases with no gene match: 2. Germline CDR1 LGHDT, CDR2 YNNKEL (reference sequence). CDR3 loop: CASSQGQGAYEKLFF. CDR3 bases: TGTGCCAGCAGCCAAGGACAGGGGGCATATGAAAAACTGTTTTTT.

The chain employs TRBV7-2 and TRBJ1-2; no clear D gene. This CDR3 spans 15 amino acids. CDR1 and CDR2 from the germline V gene are SGHTA and FQGNSA. With 5 bases removed from V and 6 bases from J, the gap between germline ends came to 19 bases. CDR3 sequence reads: CASSPGPWTAHGYTF. In DNA, the CDR3 is TGTGCCAGCAGCCCCGGGCCATGGACTGCCCATGGCTACACCTTC.

This clone appeared a single time. V is TRBV10-3 and J is TRBJ1-2, with 10 bases aligning to TRBD1. After removal of 5 bases from V and 1 base from J, the junction contained 1 base not matched to a gene. Germline CDR1 is ENHRY and CDR2 is SYGVKD. This CDR3 is built from 14 residues. CDR3 protein: CAISWTGGNYGYTF. The DNA of the CDR3 is TGTGCCATCAGTTGGACAGGGGGTAACTATGGCTACACCTTC.

The chain carries TRBV2 and TRBJ2-5, with 7 nucleotides matching TRBD2. There are 14 residues in the CDR3. The germline V gene has CDR1 SNHLY and CDR2 FYNNEI. Unmatched junction bases numbered 7, after V lost 4 bases and J lost 5 bases. CDR3 sequence: CASSVGGGRETQYF. CDR3 in DNA: TGTGCCAGCAGTGTTGGGGGGGGTCGGGAGACCCAGTACTTC.

The chain links TRBV6-1 to TRBJ2-5; 12 bases map to TRBD2. This CDR3 has 16 amino acids. Trimming cost V 2 bases and J 4 bases; bases outside gene matches: 5. Per the germline V gene, CDR1 is MNHNS and CDR2 is SASEGT. CDR3 bases: TGTGCCAGCAGTGAACTAGCGGGAGGGCCATCAGAGACCCAGTACTTC. Its protein is CASSELAGGPSETQYF.